The next 26 T cell receptor beta chains were all read from a single sample in a study of cytomegalovirus exposure and HLA in healthy donors. 60 Vbeta and 13 Jbeta primers were used in PCR. This table comes from immunoSEQ multiplex PCR, and its TCRdb copy is limited to in-frame clones, with some not included. Among 110,000 to 150,000 clones listed, approximately 78% were seen once. Sequencing was carried out using PBMCs. These receptors all come from a woman between 18 and 29 years old in good health and CMV-seropositive.

The chain recombines TRBV6-1 with TRBJ2-7, with D possibly TRBD2 on 6 matching bases. The V gene lost 0 bases and the J gene lost 9 bases, with 15 bases spanning the gap. In germline, CDR1 is MNHNS, CDR2 SASEGT. The CDR3 totals 14 residues. This CDR3 reads CASSEAYGSSRQYF. The CDR3 DNA sequence: TGTGCCAGCAGTGAAGCGTACGGGAGTAGCAGGCAGTACTTC.

V and J are TRBV10-1 and TRBJ2-2; a weak D match, TRBD2 (5 bases). Germline CDR1 and CDR2: WNHNN and SYGVQD (reference sequence). V lost 4 bases and J 6 bases, leaving 12 bases between the germline ends. The CDR3 loop spans 14 amino acids. CDR3 region: CASSAGVEPGELFF. CDR3 nucleotide sequence: TGCGCCAGCAGTGCCGGGGTCGAGCCCGGGGAGCTGTTTTTT.

The chain joins TRBV19 to TRBJ1-4; D possibly corresponds to TRBD1 (6 bases). V lost 9 bases and J 5 bases, leaving 22 bases between the germline ends. CDR1 is LNHDA, CDR2 SQIVND, per germline (reference sequence). The CDR3 has 16 residues. As DNA, the CDR3 is TGTGCCAGGCCGAGTCCACAACAGGGAAGAAATGAAAAACTGTTTTTT. Protein sequence: CARPSPQQGRNEKLFF.

This clone showed up just a few times. The chain recombines TRBV5-1 with TRBJ1-2; D unresolved. The length of the CDR3 is 14 residues. CDR1 is SGHRS and CDR2 is YFSETQ in the germline V gene. With 4 bases removed from V and 1 base from J, the gap between germline ends came to 11 bases. CDR3 DNA: TGCGCCAGCAGCCGCGATGAGGTTAACTATGGCTACACCTTC. Translated: CASSRDEVNYGYTF.

The CDR3 DNA sequence: TGTGCCAGCAGCCAGGGACAGGGTAGCTACAATGAGCAGTTCTTC. Protein product: CASSQGQGSYNEQFF. The V gene is TRBV14, the J gene TRBJ2-1; 9 bases align to TRBD1. J lost 3 bases, V lost 3 bases, and 3 bases had no gene match. CDR1 and CDR2 (germline): SGHDN, FVKESK. The CDR3 has 15 amino acids.

This chain uses TRBV7-2 with TRBJ2-1; the match to TRBD2 covers 7 bases. Germline-derived CDR1 and CDR2 are SGHTA and FQGNSA. J was trimmed by 3 bases and V by 8 bases; bases with no gene match: 10. The CDR3 sequence is 15 residues long. The CDR3 coding sequence is TGTGCCAGCGCCCGGGGGGATAGGCTCTACAATGAGCAGTTCTTC. Its protein is CASARGDRLYNEQFF.

This clone came up a few times. The gene calls are TRBV19 and TRBJ2-1; 8 nucleotides line up with TRBD1. This CDR3 is built from 14 residues. Germline assignment: CDR1 LNHDA and CDR2 SQIVND (reference sequence). After removal of 6 bases from V and 4 bases from J, the junction contained 5 bases not matched to a gene. CDR3 DNA: TGTGCCAGTAGCTCCGGGACAGGATACAATGAGCAGTTCTTC. It is translated as CASSSGTGYNEQFF.

This clone was detected only a few times. Other DNA sequences from this sample encode an identical CDR3 as well. This rearrangement joins TRBV5-1 to TRBJ2-7; 9 bases fit TRBD1. With V trimmed by 4 bases and J by 1 base, 6 bases remained unmatched. The CDR3 consists of 15 residues. Germline CDR1 reads SGHRS; CDR2 reads YFSETQ. The CDR3 DNA reads TGCGCCAGCAGCCGACCGGGACAGGGTTCCTACGAGCAGTACTTC. As protein: CASSRPGQGSYEQYF.

The chain carries TRBV5-1 and TRBJ2-5; TRBD1 agrees at 8 bases. The V gene end was trimmed by 0 bases and the J gene end by 4 bases; junction bases not matched to a gene: 11. The germline gives CDR1 SGHRS, CDR2 YFSETQ. The CDR3 totals 17 residues. The CDR3 reads CASSLAFLLTGAETQYF. CDR3 coding DNA: TGCGCCAGCAGCTTGGCCTTTCTTTTGACAGGGGCAGAGACCCAGTACTTC. Full variable domain (missing parts from reference TRBV5-1 and TRBJ2-5): KAGVTQTPRYLIKTRGQQVTLSCSPISGHRSVSWYQQTPGQGLQFLFEYFSETQRNKGNFPGRFSGRQFSNSRSEMNVSTLELGDSALYLCASSLAFLLTGAETQYFGPGTRLLVL.

A word on this clone: Relative to the germline gene, one junction end is altered; a read error may explain this. The CDR3 DNA sequence: TGTGCCAGCAGCCAAGGATCAGGGCGTGGGAGGCAGCCCCGGCATTTT. It specifies CASSQGSGRGRQPRHF. J is TRBJ1-5 and V is TRBV11-2, with D possibly TRBD1 on 5 matching bases. Germline CDR1 SGHAT, CDR2 FQNNGV. The CDR3 length is 16 residues.

The rearrangement uses TRBV13 and TRBJ1-1; 7 bases line up with TRBD1. Per germline, CDR1 PRHDT and CDR2 FYEKMQ (reference sequence). The length of the CDR3 is 14 residues. V was pared by 6 bases and J by 8 bases, with 12 bases of the junction left unmatched. This CDR3 reads CASRQGKRLAEAFF. CDR3 nucleotides: TGTGCCAGCAGACAGGGGAAGAGGCTTGCCGAAGCTTTCTTT.

The chain combines TRBV15 with TRBJ2-4, with 7 bases lining up with TRBD1. CDR3 length: 19 residues. Per germline, CDR1 LNHNV and CDR2 YYDKDF (reference sequence). Germline trimming cut 7 bases from V and 0 bases from J; bases unmatched to any gene: 18. CDR3 protein: CATNRDSSTAVLAKNIQYF. The CDR3 DNA follows: TGTGCCACCAATAGGGACAGTTCCACTGCAGTTCTAGCCAAAAACATTCAGTACTTC.

Turning to this clone: The same CDR3 also results from other DNA sequences found in this sample. V gene TRBV6-5 combines with J gene TRBJ1-1; TRBD1 matches at 9 bases. CDR3 length: 15 residues. CDR1 is MNHEY and CDR2 is SVGAGI in the germline V gene. V lost 5 bases and J lost 2; bases outside the gene matches: 6. The CDR3 sequence: CASSPPGQGNTEAFF. The CDR3 bases are TGTGCCAGCAGTCCCCCGGGACAGGGCAACACTGAAGCTTTCTTT.

For this clone: The same CDR3 can be traced to other DNA sequences in this sample. This rearrangement joins TRBV28 to TRBJ1-5; the D gene is possibly TRBD1 (5 bases). Trimming took off 2 bases at V and 2 bases at J, with 10 bases between the two ends. Germline CDR1 is MDHEN and CDR2 is SYDVKM. The CDR3 extends over 15 amino acids. CDR3 in amino acids: CASSLAGERNQPQHF. CDR3 in DNA: TGTGCCAGCAGTTTAGCGGGGGAGCGCAATCAGCCCCAGCATTTT.

J is TRBJ2-3 and V is TRBV7-2; possible D gene TRBD1, 6 bases. The germline gives CDR1 SGHTA, CDR2 FQGNSA. The CDR3 is 16 amino acids. The V and J ends lost 1 base and 0 bases respectively, with 11 bases between them. This CDR3 reads CASSLDGTHSTDTQYF. As DNA, the CDR3 is TGTGCCAGCAGCTTAGACGGGACACACAGCACAGATACGCAGTATTTT.

CDR3 region: CASSLSGGAVDEQFF. CDR3 nucleotide sequence: TGCGCCAGCAGCCTAAGCGGGGGGGCCGTCGATGAGCAGTTCTTC. J is TRBJ2-1 and V is TRBV5-1; 10 bases match TRBD2. V dropped 4 bases and J dropped 8; count of bases not matched to a gene: 9. This CDR3 comprises 15 residues. Germline CDR1 SGHRS, CDR2 YFSETQ.

The chain carries TRBV7-2 and TRBJ2-2; tentative D call: TRBD2 (7 bases). This CDR3 region has 16 residues. Germline V gene data show CDR1 as SGHTA and CDR2 as FQGNSA. Trimming left V 5 bases short and J 3 bases short, with 16 bases between. The CDR3 region is CASSPSGGGHTGELFF. Here the CDR3 DNA reads TGTGCCAGCAGCCCATCCGGCGGGGGCCACACCGGGGAGCTGTTTTTT.

The count of this clone is one. The chain combines TRBV9 with TRBJ2-1; the match to TRBD2 covers 12 bases. The CDR3 contains 15 residues. V lost 3 bases to trimming and J lost 4 bases; unmatched junction nucleotides: 2. The V gene's germline CDR1 is SGDLS and CDR2 YYNGEE. The CDR3 sequence is CASSAGLAGYNEQFF. In nucleotides, the CDR3 is TGTGCCAGCAGCGCCGGACTAGCGGGGTACAATGAGCAGTTCTTC.

The chain couples TRBV4-1 to TRBJ2-7, with 8 bases lining up with TRBD1. CDR1 and CDR2 from the germline V gene are MGHRA and YSYEKL. The V gene end was trimmed by 1 base and the J gene end by 4 bases; junction bases not matched to a gene: 6. CDR3 length: 15 amino acids. The CDR3 sequence: CASSQVSTGGYEQYF. The CDR3 DNA reads TGCGCCAGCAGCCAAGTGAGCACAGGGGGTTACGAGCAGTACTTC.

The V and J genes are TRBV7-9 and TRBJ2-7; no firm D call. Trimming cost V 2 bases and J 3 bases, with 8 bases left between them. CDR3 size: 13 residues. Germline CDR1 SEHNR, CDR2 FQNEAQ (reference sequence). The chain's CDR3 is CASSLLPSYEQYF. CDR3 bases: TGTGCCAGCAGCTTATTACCGAGCTACGAGCAGTACTTC.

The chain carries TRBV18 and TRBJ2-3, with 8 bases aligning to TRBD1. Trimming took 3 bases from V and 9 from J; bases not matched to a gene: 11. The CDR3 totals 15 residues. Germline CDR1 reads KGHSH; CDR2 reads LQKENI. The DNA for the CDR3 is TGTGCCAGCTCACCGCCCGGGACAGGAACAGGGACGCAGTATTTT. Protein: CASSPPGTGTGTQYF.

The chain is built from TRBV5-4 and TRBJ2-7; tentative D call: TRBD1 (5 bases). This CDR3 spans 14 amino acids. Germline CDR1 is SGHNT and CDR2 is YYREEE (reference sequence). The germline V and J ends were trimmed by 0 bases and 7 bases, with 14 bases remaining between them. This CDR3 reads CASSLGGSVGEQYF. CDR3 DNA sequence: TGTGCCAGCAGCTTGGGGGGCAGCGTCGGGGAGCAGTACTTC.

The chain employs TRBV4-1 and TRBJ1-6; 9 nucleotides agree with TRBD1. This CDR3 is 15 amino acids long. The J segment lost 9 bases and the V segment lost 0 bases, leaving 3 bases of the junction unmatched. The germline CDR1 and CDR2 sequences are MGHRA and YSYEKL. The CDR3 nucleotides read TGCGCCAGCAGCCAAGAGGGACAGGGAGGTTCACCCCTCCACTTT. Amino acids: CASSQEGQGGSPLHF.

The chain is built from TRBV27 and TRBJ1-4, with a tentative D call TRBD1 (5 bases). The CDR3 consists of 14 residues. Germline-derived CDR1 and CDR2 are MNHEY and SMNVEV (reference sequence). The V and J ends lost 0 bases and 3 bases respectively, with 5 bases between them. CDR3 in amino acids: CASSLSGPNEKLFF. DNA of the CDR3: TGTGCCAGCAGTTTATCGGGGCCTAATGAAAAACTGTTTTTT.

The chain uses TRBV28 and TRBJ2-5, with a tentative D call TRBD1 (5 bases). The DNA end favors TRBJ2-7, so the J call may be wrong. The V gene's germline CDR1 is MDHEN and CDR2 SYDVKM. This CDR3 has 14 residues. In DNA, the CDR3 is TGTGCCAGCACCCTGGACATTTCTACCTACGAGCAGTACTTC. It translates to CASTLDISTYEQYF.

The V and J genes are TRBV20-1 and TRBJ2-5, with D maybe TRBD2 (5 bases). The CDR3 loop spans 11 amino acids. Per germline, CDR1 DFQATT and CDR2 SNEGSKA (reference sequence). Trimming left V 2 bases short and J 9 bases short, with 10 bases between. CDR3 region: CSARLQRAQYF. The CDR3 DNA follows: TGCAGTGCTAGATTACAGAGGGCCCAGTACTTC.